Listed below are T cell receptor beta chains from one sample, sequenced in a study of blood T cell repertoires in COVID-19. Sequencing used immunoSEQ multiplex PCR; TCRdb keeps in-frame clones, though not all of them. The sample includes 160,000 or so clones, approximately 92% of them seen just once. Sequencing was done on a sample of peripheral blood. These TCRs come from a woman between 40 and 50 years old with acute or convalescent COVID-19. CDR3s include the opening cysteine and the closing phenylalanine or tryptophan. Each record gives: D gene, J gene, clone size, V gene, CDR3 DNA, CDR3 protein. The D gene is left open where the match is weak. Size is omitted from some rows. Given values are once, few, many or a class for expanded clones.

>.|TRBJ2-5|.|TRBV6-6
TGTGCCAGCAGGCCACCGGGGTTGGCGGGAGAGACCCAGTACTTC
CASRPPGLAGETQYF
>.|TRBJ2-1|.|TRBV2
TGTGCCAGCAGTACATACAATGAGCAGTTCTTC
CASSTYNEQFF
>.|TRBJ1-6|.|TRBV2
TGTGCCAGCAGGGGGGGAAGCTCCTATAATTCACCCCTCCACTTT
CASRGGSSYNSPLHF
>TRBD1|TRBJ1-3|.|TRBV29-1
TGCAGCGTGGCGGACAGGATCTCCGGAAACACCATATATTTT
CSVADRISGNTIYF
>TRBD2|TRBJ2-3|.|TRBV19
TGTGCCAGTAGACCCGGGCCGGGGGGAGATACGCAGTATTTT
CASRPGPGGDTQYF
>.|TRBJ1-6|.|TRBV3-1/TRBV3-2
TGTGCCAGCAGCCCATCACAGGGTTATTTCGGTAATTCACCCCTCCACTTT
CASSPSQGYFGNSPLHF
>.|TRBJ2-3|.|TRBV7-9
TGTGCCAGCAGCTTAGGTACTAGTTTTACCTACACAGATACGCAGTATTTT
CASSLGTSFTYTDTQYF
>TRBD1|TRBJ1-3|.|TRBV7-9
TGTGCCAGCAGCTTAAAGGGGGCACAGGGAAGAAACACCATATATTTT
CASSLKGAQGRNTIYF
>TRBD1|TRBJ1-1|.|TRBV19
TGTGCCAGTAGGCCACAGGGGGCAGCCACTGAAGCTTTCTTT
CASRPQGAATEAFF
>.|TRBJ2-3|.|TRBV6-2/TRBV6-3
TGTGCCAGCAGTTTACCAGCAGATACGCAGTATTTT
CASSLPADTQYF
>TRBD2|TRBJ2-3|.|TRBV18
TGTGCCAGCTCACCAACGGGACTACCTAGCACAGATACGCAGTATTTT
CASSPTGLPSTDTQYF
>TRBD1|TRBJ1-6|.|TRBV12-5
TGTGCTAGTGGCCGGACAGGTTATAATTCACCCCTCCACTTT
CASGRTGYNSPLHF
>.|TRBJ2-7|.|TRBV5-1
TGCGCCAGCAGCTCGGGGGGCCGGGGCCGGGACGAGCAGTACTTC
CASSSGGRGRDEQYF
>.|TRBJ1-3|.|TRBV5-4
TGTGCCAGCAGCCGCCCCGGGGGAAACACCATATATTTT
CASSRPGGNTIYF
>TRBD1|TRBJ1-2|.|TRBV6-5
TGTGCCAGCAGTTGGACAGGGGGCGCCGACTATGGCTACACCTTC
CASSWTGGADYGYTF
>.|TRBJ2-2|.|TRBV11-2
TGTGCCAGCAGCCGGGGTTACGGCGGGGAGCTGTTTTTT
CASSRGYGGELFF
>.|TRBJ2-1|.|TRBV27
TGTGCCAGCAGAATTAGCAGAAACTACAATGAGCAGTTCTTC
CASRISRNYNEQFF
>TRBD1|TRBJ2-2|.|TRBV28
TGTGCCAGCAGGAGGGGACAGGGGGCAACCGGGGAGCTGTTTTTT
CASRRGQGATGELFF
>.|TRBJ1-4|once|TRBV28
TGTGCCAGCATTCAAGGAAGAGAGGGATCCACAACTAATGAAAAACTGTTTTTT
CASIQGREGSTTNEKLFF
>TRBD1|TRBJ1-5|.|TRBV2
TGTGCCAGCAGTAGGGACAGGGGGGATTATCAGCCCCAGCATTTT
CASSRDRGDYQPQHF
>TRBD1|TRBJ1-1|.|TRBV7-6
TGTGCCAGCAGCTTACTGGGACAGGTGAACACTGAAGCTTTCTTT
CASSLLGQVNTEAFF
>.|TRBJ2-1|.|TRBV5-5
TGTGCCAGCAGCTTGGAAGGGGATGCCTACAATGAGCAGTTCTTC
CASSLEGDAYNEQFF
>.|TRBJ1-1|.|TRBV7-2
TGTGCCAGCAGCTTAACCTCAGGGGCCGCTGAAGCTTTCTTT
CASSLTSGAAEAFF
>.|TRBJ2-1|few|TRBV2
TGTGCCAGCAGTGACAGGGGAGAGCAGTTCTTC
CASSDRGEQFF
>.|TRBJ2-3|.|TRBV6-5
TGTGCCAGCAGTTACCAACCGACAGGCACAGATACGCAGTATTTT
CASSYQPTGTDTQYF
>.|TRBJ2-2|.|TRBV11-2
TGTGCCAGCAGCTTAGATCCAGGGACACAGCTGTTTTTT
CASSLDPGTQLFF
>TRBD2|TRBJ2-1|.|TRBV2
TGTGCCAGCAGTGAAGCTTCCGGGACTAGCTTGGTAAGGTCCTACAATGAGCAGTTCTTC
CASSEASGTSLVRSYNEQFF